The clone carrying this TCR beta chain was observed at least ten times. Its antigen remains unidentified. The CDR3 is made up of 20 amino acids. Unmatched junction bases numbered 12, after V lost 0 bases and J lost 0 bases. Per the germline V gene, CDR1 is SGDLS and CDR2 is YYNGEE. Making the TCR beta libraries involved quantitative 5'-RACE with molecular barcodes. From the 5' RACE reads, TCRdb called clonotypes with MiXCR, one entry per CDR3 protein. The table has tens of thousands of distinct CDR3 sequences, roughly 2.6% seen once. This specimen comes from a study of CD8 T cells in ankylosing spondylitis. Study-level findings and limits: Past research had described some motif variants in reactive arthritis synovial fluid and blood. There was a TCR beta motif, made of several highly homologous variants, that appeared characteristic of ankylosing spondylitis blood. Reportedly, disease-linked clones are significantly enriched in ankylosing spondylitis patients' matched synovial fluid.

The sequence was collected from a male donor with ankylosing spondylitis or in good health (not recorded which). Sequenced: blood, either unsorted or a sorted T cell fraction (not recorded which). The chain has TRBV9 and TRBJ2-6, with 7 bases lining up with TRBD1. The CDR3 region has the DNA TGTGCCAGCAGCGTAGCAACTCCCACAGGGGAGTCCTCTGGGGCCAACGTCCTGACTTTC. Amino acids: CASSVATPTGESSGANVLTF. Variable domain in full (rest from reference TRBV9 and TRBJ2-6): DSGVTQTPKHLITATGQRVTLRCSPRSGDLSVYWYQQSLDQGLQFLIQYYNGEERAKGNILERFSAQQFPDLHSELNLSSLELGDSALYFCASSVATPTGESSGANVLTFGAGSRLTVL.